This entry is about one T cell receptor beta chain. The antigen is unknown. The protocol was immunoSEQ multiplex PCR, while the TCRdb copy is restricted to in-frame clones and leaves out a portion. The sample shows about 94,000 clones, about 88% of them seen only once. This CDR3 is 16 amino acids long. The germline V gene has CDR1 LNHDA and CDR2 SQIVND (reference sequence). The junction had 9 bases not matched to a gene; V was cut back by 6 bases and J by 2 bases. This sample is drawn from a study of T cell responses to AZD1222 COVID-19 vaccine. Study outcomes and limitations: Reports say nearly half of spike-specific TCRs go after unmutated variant regions. Donor demographics were predominantly white British with a female majority; clonal diversity may be underestimated. At baseline, just a handful of AZD1222 recipients tested seropositive.

The sequence came from an adult in good health. The source was peripheral blood, collected on day 0 of AZD1222 vaccination. The rearrangement joins TRBV19 to TRBJ1-4; 7 positions match TRBD1. This chain's CDR3 is CASRSPGGETNEKLFF. Here the CDR3 DNA reads TGTGCCAGTAGAAGTCCAGGGGGGGAGACTAATGAAAAACTGTTTTTT.